The 30 T cell receptor beta chains below were found in one sample sequenced in a study of CD8 T cells in ankylosing spondylitis. TCRdb fed the 5' RACE reads into MiXCR, producing one record per CDR3 protein. The table has 350,000 or so distinct CDR3 sequences, roughly 14% seen once. Specimen: blood, either unsorted or a sorted T cell fraction (not recorded which). These TCRs come from a male donor with ankylosing spondylitis or in good health (not recorded which).

This clonotype was recorded a few times. The chain is built from TRBV6-5 and TRBJ1-1; D gene ambiguous. Trimming cost V 1 base and J 6 bases, with 9 bases left between them. The CDR3 length is 13 residues. CDR1 and CDR2 from the germline V gene are MNHEY and SVGAGI. The CDR3 spells CASSYYPAAEAFF. CDR3 DNA sequence: TGTGCCAGCAGTTACTACCCCGCGGCTGAAGCTTTCTTT.

In this sample, this clonotype turned up a few times. V usage is TRBV20-1 and J usage is TRBJ2-1; TRBD2 matches at 7 bases. Trimming removed 1 base from V and 6 bases from J; junction bases left unmatched: 6. The CDR3 sequence is 14 residues long. The germline CDR1 and CDR2 sequences are DFQATT and SNEGSKA (reference sequence). CDR3 loop: CSARVGGSGNEQFF. The CDR3 DNA sequence: TGCAGTGCTAGAGTAGGCGGGAGCGGCAATGAGCAGTTCTTC.

This clonotype was picked up many times. The gene calls are TRBV29-1 and TRBJ2-2, with D maybe TRBD2 (6 bases). CDR1 and CDR2 from the germline V gene are SQVTM and ANQGSEA. V lost 5 bases, J lost 8 bases, and 15 bases lay in between. CDR3 length equals 13 residues. The CDR3 DNA reads as TGCAGCGTTCTGAGGGACTTTACAGGGGAGCTGTTTTTT. This codes for CSVLRDFTGELFF.

Only a few counts were recorded for this clonotype. The chain links TRBV6-1 to TRBJ1-2; TRBD1 matches 8 bases. The CDR3 has 13 amino acids. With V trimmed by 6 bases and J by 8 bases, 8 bases remained unmatched. Germline V gene data show CDR1 as MNHNS and CDR2 as SASEGT. The chain's CDR3 is CASSEDRVGGYTF. The CDR3 nucleotides read TGTGCCAGCAGCGAGGACAGGGTGGGAGGCTACACCTTC.

V usage is TRBV2 and J usage is TRBJ1-2; D might be TRBD1 (5 bases). Trimming took off 3 bases at V and 7 bases at J, with 9 bases between the two ends. This CDR3 is 12 amino acids long. CDR1 is SNHLY and CDR2 is FYNNEI in the germline V gene. The CDR3 reads CASSESGSGYTF. The CDR3, as DNA: TGTGCCAGCAGTGAGTCAGGGAGTGGCTACACCTTC.

This clonotype has just a few counts. The chain joins TRBV6-1 to TRBJ1-3, with D maybe TRBD1 (5 bases). The CDR3 has 14 residues. The V end lost 1 base, the J end lost 4 bases, and 8 bases lay between the germline ends. Germline V gene data show CDR1 as MNHNS and CDR2 as SASEGT. The CDR3 sequence: CASSEGTPGNTIYF. Here the CDR3 DNA reads TGTGCCAGCAGTGAAGGGACACCAGGAAACACCATATATTTT.

The table lists this clonotype with many counts. The chain couples TRBV7-9 to TRBJ1-1; 11 bases agree with TRBD1. CDR3 length: 16 amino acids. Germline V gives CDR1 SEHNR, CDR2 FQNEAQ (reference sequence). Losses at the gene ends were 3 bases for V and 5 bases for J; bases not matched to a gene: 8. The DNA for the CDR3 is TGTGCCAGCAGCTTGGGATCCGGGACAGGGGGGACTGAAGCTTTCTTT. It is translated as CASSLGSGTGGTEAFF.

This clonotype appeared a few times. The V call is TRBV6-5, the J call TRBJ2-7; D might be TRBD1 (6 bases). CDR3 length equals 15 residues. Deletions cut 4 bases from V and 0 bases from J, with 13 bases between. Per the germline V gene, CDR1 is MNHEY and CDR2 is SVGAGI. The CDR3 loop reads CASSSTGSSSYEQYF. The CDR3, as DNA: TGTGCCAGCAGTTCAACAGGGTCAAGCTCCTACGAGCAGTACTTC.

The chain uses TRBV27 and TRBJ2-1; either TRBD1 or TRBD2 may fit D (5 bases each). The V gene's germline CDR1 is MNHEY and CDR2 SMNVEV (reference sequence). The V gene lost 5 bases and the J gene lost 2 bases, with 13 bases spanning the gap. The CDR3 contains 15 residues. The DNA for the CDR3 is TGTGCCAGCAGTCCCCTCGGGGCCGCCTACAATGAGCAGTTCTTC. Residues: CASSPLGAAYNEQFF.

This rearrangement joins TRBV25-1 to TRBJ2-2; 11 bases are a match to TRBD2. CDR3 length: 17 residues. V shed 3 bases, J shed 2 bases, and the junction held 5 bases outside the gene matches. Germline lookup yields CDR1 MGHDK and CDR2 SYGVNS. CDR3 sequence: CASSEWGLAVNTGELFF. DNA for the CDR3: TGTGCCAGCAGTGAGTGGGGACTAGCGGTAAACACCGGGGAGCTGTTTTTT.

There are a few counts of this clonotype. V and J are TRBV5-1 and TRBJ2-7, with a tentative D call TRBD1 (6 bases). This CDR3 has 15 residues. V gave up 0 bases and J gave up 0 bases, with 10 bases separating them. Germline V gene data show CDR1 as SGHRS and CDR2 as YFSETQ. The CDR3 sequence: CASSLAGTNSYEQYF. The CDR3 nucleotides read TGCGCCAGCAGCTTGGCCGGGACAAACTCCTACGAGCAGTACTTC.

In this sample, this clonotype turned up a few times. V and J are TRBV9 and TRBJ2-1, with 10 bases that match TRBD2. Trimming took 3 bases from V and 7 from J; bases not matched to a gene: 7. The CDR3 totals 15 residues. Germline V gene data show CDR1 as SGDLS and CDR2 as YYNGEE. The CDR3 nucleotides are TGTGCCAGCAGCGCCGGGAGCGGGAGGGGAAATGAGCAGTTCTTC. Protein: CASSAGSGRGNEQFF.

This clonotype was recorded many times. V usage is TRBV5-1 and J usage is TRBJ2-3; D gene uncertain. CDR3 size: 12 residues. Germline V gene data show CDR1 as SGHRS and CDR2 as YFSETQ. The ends were cut back, 2 bases at V and 9 bases at J, with 10 bases in the middle. The CDR3 sequence is CASSLMVSTQYF. CDR3 DNA sequence: TGCGCCAGCAGCTTAATGGTTTCGACGCAGTATTTT.

The table lists this clonotype with many counts. The chain combines TRBV10-3 with TRBJ2-1; D not certain. The V end lost 3 bases, the J end lost 4 bases, and 4 bases lay between the germline ends. The CDR3 totals 12 residues. Per the germline V gene, CDR1 is ENHRY and CDR2 is SYGVKD. This chain's CDR3 is CAISEGYNEQFF. The CDR3 region has the DNA TGTGCCATCAGTGAAGGATACAATGAGCAGTTCTTC.

The chain couples TRBV29-1 to TRBJ2-7; 9 nucleotides line up with TRBD1. Trimming cost V 7 bases and J 7 bases; bases outside gene matches: 11. The germline gives CDR1 SQVTM, CDR2 ANQGSEA. CDR3 size: 13 residues. The CDR3 DNA reads as TGCAGCGCTGGGGGGACAGGGCCGGAGGAGCAGTACTTC. Translation gives CSAGGTGPEEQYF.

This clonotype has more than one count but fewer than ten. V usage is TRBV30 and J usage is TRBJ1-2; tentatively, D is TRBD1 (5 bases). The CDR3 extends over 13 amino acids. V was cut by 3 bases and J by 4 bases, with 12 bases left in between. The germline V gene has CDR1 GTSNPN and CDR2 SVGIG (reference sequence). The CDR3 protein is CAWREGTPYGYTF. The CDR3 region has the DNA TGTGCCTGGAGAGAGGGGACCCCCTATGGCTACACCTTC.

The chain recombines TRBV12-3 or TRBV12-4 with TRBJ1-6, with D unresolved. Trimming removed 6 bases at V and 5 bases at J, with 11 bases between. The CDR3 is 14 amino acids. This chain's CDR3 is CASRRGTNNSPLHF. CDR3 DNA: TGTGCCAGCAGGCGAGGAACAAATAATTCACCCCTCCACTTT.

About this clonotype: An end of the junction does not agree with germline; a read error may underlie this. The rearrangement links TRBV20-1 to TRBJ2-1; 11 bases fit TRBD2. The CDR3 runs to 17 residues. CDR1 and CDR2 (germline): DFQATT, SNEGSKA (reference sequence). The CDR3 DNA reads as TGCTGTGCTAGAGAACTAGCGGGAGATCTATCCTACAATGAGCAGTTCTTC. It encodes CCARELAGDLSYNEQFF.

This clonotype came up a few times. The chain is built from TRBV4-1 and TRBJ2-1; D is possibly TRBD2 (6 bases). CDR3 length: 17 amino acids. V was pared by 6 bases and J by 0 bases, with 18 bases between. Per germline, CDR1 MGHRA and CDR2 YSYEKL. CDR3 nucleotide sequence: TGCGCCAGCAGGCTCGGGCTAGCGTTTAGCTCCTACAATGAGCAGTTCTTC. This sequence encodes CASRLGLAFSSYNEQFF.

Ten or more counts support this clonotype. The V and J genes are TRBV20-1 and TRBJ1-1; 9 bases match TRBD1. The CDR3 runs 13 residues. Germline lookup yields CDR1 DFQATT and CDR2 SNEGSKA (reference sequence). Unmatched junction bases numbered 0, after V lost 1 base and J lost 3 bases. The CDR3 here is CSARGTGDTEAFF. CDR3 DNA sequence: TGCAGTGCTAGAGGGACAGGGGACACTGAAGCTTTCTTT.

This sequence joins TRBV9 and TRBJ2-1; D may match TRBD1 or TRBD2 (5 bases each). V was clipped by 0 bases and J by 1 base, with 11 bases between them. Germline CDR1 SGDLS, CDR2 YYNGEE. The length of the CDR3 is 16 residues. The CDR3, as DNA: TGTGCCAGCAGCGTAGTCGGGGCCGTATCCTACAATGAGCAGTTCTTC. Translated, it gives CASSVVGAVSYNEQFF.

The chain carries TRBV3-1 and TRBJ1-2, with D perhaps TRBD1 (5 bases). The V end lost 4 bases, the J end lost 4 bases, and 16 bases lay between the germline ends. The germline CDR1 and CDR2 sequences are LGHDT and YNNKEL (reference sequence). This CDR3 comprises 15 residues. The CDR3 protein is CASSPRGDSSYGYTF. The CDR3, as DNA: TGTGCCAGCAGCCCAAGAGGGGATTCCAGCTATGGCTACACCTTC.

The V call is TRBV6-1, the J call TRBJ2-3; unclear D gene. CDR3 length: 13 residues. V lost 7 bases and J lost 6, with 14 bases in between. Germline V gives CDR1 MNHNS, CDR2 SASEGT. CDR3 amino acids: CASTALVVDTQYF. CDR3 in DNA: TGTGCCAGCACGGCGCTTGTCGTGGATACGCAGTATTTT.

There are a few counts of this clonotype. The chain combines TRBV20-1 with TRBJ2-1; 9 positions agree with TRBD2. With 0 bases clipped from V and 8 bases from J, the junction kept 11 bases outside the gene matches. Germline V gene lookup returns CDR1 DFQATT and CDR2 SNEGSKA (reference sequence). There are 16 residues in the CDR3. The CDR3 sequence is CSARDQGGRALDEQFF. In nucleotides, the CDR3 is TGCAGTGCTAGAGATCAGGGCGGGAGGGCCTTGGATGAGCAGTTCTTC.

The V call is TRBV7-2, the J call TRBJ1-4, with unresolved D. V dropped 5 bases and J dropped 6 bases, with 10 bases sitting between them. The CDR3 extends over 13 amino acids. Germline loops: CDR1 SGHTA, CDR2 FQGNSA. The CDR3 DNA sequence: TGTGCCAGCAGCCCAAGCAGAGATGAAAAACTGTTTTTT. Translation: CASSPSRDEKLFF. Supplemented by reference TRBV7-2 and TRBJ1-4, the full variable domain reads GAGVSQSPSNKVTEKGKDVELRCDPISGHTALYWYRQSLGQGLEFLIYFQGNSAPDKSGLPSDRFSAERTGGSVSTLTIQRTQQEDSAVYLCASSPSRDEKLFFGSGTQLSVL.

This clonotype was observed a handful of times. Here the CDR3 reads CASSLGPTSGRDEQFF. In nucleotides, the CDR3 is TGTGCCAGCAGCTTAGGTCCCACTAGCGGGAGGGATGAGCAGTTCTTC. J is TRBJ2-1 and V is TRBV7-9; 13 bases map to TRBD2. The CDR3 contains 16 residues. The ends lost 1 base at V and 8 bases at J; junction bases unmatched: 5. The germline V gene has CDR1 SEHNR and CDR2 FQNEAQ (reference sequence).

The sample holds many counts of this clonotype. V and J are TRBV3-1 and TRBJ2-1; 12 nucleotides line up with TRBD2. The CDR3 contains 17 residues. Germline values: CDR1 LGHDT, CDR2 YNNKEL (reference sequence). V lost 1 base, J lost 8 bases, and 9 bases stayed unmatched. The CDR3 DNA sequence: TGTGCCAGCAGCCAAGCCCTAGCGGGAGGGCCGGTCGATGAGCAGTTCTTC. It encodes CASSQALAGGPVDEQFF.

Ten or more counts support this clonotype. This sequence joins TRBV29-1 and TRBJ2-3; TRBD2 agrees at 13 bases. The CDR3 has 16 residues. V lost 7 bases to trimming and J lost 0 bases; unmatched junction nucleotides: 7. CDR1 is SQVTM, CDR2 ANQGSEA, per germline. The DNA of the CDR3 is TGCAGCGATTCGGGACTAGCGGGATCTAGCACAGATACGCAGTATTTT. Translated: CSDSGLAGSSTDTQYF.

This sequence joins TRBV5-1 and TRBJ2-1, with a weak D call TRBD1 (6 bases). V was shortened by 0 bases and J by 0 bases, with 10 bases between the two germline ends. The CDR3 consists of 16 residues. Germline V gene lookup returns CDR1 SGHRS and CDR2 YFSETQ. The CDR3 DNA reads TGCGCCAGCAGCTTGGAACAGGGTGGCTCCTACAATGAGCAGTTCTTC. This gives the protein CASSLEQGGSYNEQFF. The variable domain in full, completed from reference TRBV5-1 and TRBJ2-1, reads KAGVTQTPRYLIKTRGQQVTLSCSPISGHRSVSWYQQTPGQGLQFLFEYFSETQRNKGNFPGRFSGRQFSNSRSEMNVSTLELGDSALYLCASSLEQGGSYNEQFFGPGTRLTVL.

This clonotype was seen only once. The chain uses TRBV9 and TRBJ2-7, with 7 bases aligning to TRBD1. CDR1 and CDR2 from the germline V gene are SGDLS and YYNGEE. V lost 3 bases to trimming and J lost 2 bases; unmatched junction nucleotides: 5. CDR3 length: 14 amino acids. The CDR3 here is CASSAGTVPYEQYF. CDR3 bases: TGTGCCAGCAGCGCCGGGACAGTCCCCTACGAGCAGTACTTC.